This T cell receptor beta chain is from a study of kidney transplant recipient with SARS-CoV-2 infection. This clonotype has a count of ten or more. V lost 3 bases and J lost 2, with 14 bases in between. The length of the CDR3 is 15 residues. CDR1 and CDR2 (germline): SGHKS, YYEKEE (reference sequence). TCRdb processed the reads anew with MiXCR; each CDR3 protein has one entry. The sample lists roughly 230,000 distinct CDR3 sequences, 29% seen once, with 7% to 8% in the top ten. The rearrangement links TRBV5-5 to TRBJ1-2, with unresolved D. This receptor was taken from a male patient aged 25-45 years who had COVID-19 and was a kidney transplant recipient. A subset of T cells may come from the graft donor. The sequences come from a blood sample, collected at baseline and on day 111 from a kidney transplant recipient. The CDR3 is CASSSPDSGNYGYTF. The CDR3 DNA follows: TGTGCCAGCAGCTCCCCCGATTCGGGGAACTATGGCTACACCTTC.